Each of the 16 T cell receptor beta chains below was sequenced from the same sample in a study of blood T cell repertoires in COVID-19. Using immunoSEQ multiplex PCR, the repertoire was profiled, and TCRdb retains in-frame clones only, with some absent. This sample has 37,000 or so clones; 70% to 90% occur once, and the top ten carry 62%. Sequencing was performed on peripheral blood. These receptor sequences come from an older man with acute or convalescent COVID-19.

V gene TRBV27 combines with J gene TRBJ2-7, with TRBD2 identical over 16 bases. This CDR3 spans 15 amino acids. Trimming removed 8 bases from V and 5 bases from J; junction bases left unmatched: 6. Germline lookup yields CDR1 MNHEY and CDR2 SMNVEV (reference sequence). CDR3 residues: CASATGLAGGDEQYF. CDR3 in DNA: TGTGCCAGCGCAACGGGACTAGCGGGAGGGGACGAGCAGTACTTC.

The chain uses TRBV30 and TRBJ1-2; possible D gene TRBD1, 6 bases. Germline V gene sequence: CDR1 GTSNPN, CDR2 SVGIG (reference sequence). The CDR3 runs 13 residues. Trimming took off 5 bases at V and 4 bases at J, with 14 bases between the two ends. CDR3 DNA: TGTGCCTGGGGCAGGGGAAGAAGCTATGGCTACACCTTC. Translated, it gives CAWGRGRSYGYTF.

The gene calls are TRBV21-1 and TRBJ2-3; the table's D call, TRBD2, was not checked against the DNA. TRBV21-1 is a known pseudogene. CDR3 length: 16 amino acids. The CDR3 reads CASSKGLAEVRDTQYF. The CDR3, as DNA: TGTGCCAGCAGCAAAGGACTAGCGGAAGTTAGAGATACGCAGTATTTT.

The rearrangement uses TRBV7-2 and TRBJ2-3; maybe TRBD1 (8 bases). The CDR3 has 15 residues. Germline V CDR1 and CDR2: SGHTA, FQGNSA. V was clipped by 8 bases and J by 4 bases, with 19 bases between them. As DNA, the CDR3 is TGTGCCAGCGGACAGGGACTAAGTTTTCCAGATACGCAGTATTTT. It is translated as CASGQGLSFPDTQYF.

V gene TRBV5-1 combines with J gene TRBJ2-1; tentatively, D is TRBD2 (5 bases). The length of the CDR3 is 14 residues. The V end was cut by 1 base, the J end by 8 bases, with 13 bases between. CDR1 and CDR2 from the germline V gene are SGHRS and YFSETQ. DNA for the CDR3: TGCGCCAGCAGCTTGTTCAGCGGTTCGTATGAGCAGTTCTTC. As protein: CASSLFSGSYEQFF.

The chain is built from TRBV11-3 and TRBJ2-3; 11 nucleotides line up with TRBD1. Germline CDR1 reads SGHNT; CDR2 reads YENEEA. The ends lost 5 bases at V and 5 bases at J; junction bases unmatched: 3. The CDR3 runs 14 residues. The CDR3 DNA follows: TGTGCCAGCAGCGTGGGACAGGGGGGAGATACGCAGTATTTT. Residues: CASSVGQGGDTQYF.

The chain carries TRBV7-8 and TRBJ1-5; 7 bases are shared with TRBD1. There are 15 residues in the CDR3. V was clipped by 4 bases and J by 2 bases; unmatched bases: 5. Germline V gives CDR1 SGHVS, CDR2 FQNEAQ. Here the CDR3 DNA reads TGTGCCAGCAGCTACGGGACAGCGGGCAATCAGCCCCAGCATTTT. Translation: CASSYGTAGNQPQHF. Full variable domain (remainder filled in from reference TRBV7-8 and TRBJ1-5): GAGVSQSPRYKVAKRGQDVALRCDPISGHVSLFWYQQALGQGPEFLTYFQNEAQLDKSGLPSDRFFAERPEGSVSTLKIQRTQQEDSAVYLCASSYGTAGNQPQHFGDGTRLSIL.

This clone came up a few times. The chain links TRBV6-6 to TRBJ1-1; D not certain. Germline values: CDR1 MNHNY, CDR2 SVGAGI (reference sequence). CDR3 length equals 15 residues. V gave up 2 bases and J gave up 8 bases, with 18 bases separating them. CDR3 sequence: CASSYGSGVLTEAFF. CDR3 bases: TGTGCCAGCAGTTACGGTTCTGGAGTCCTCACGGAAGCTTTCTTT.

This clone was seen a few times. The DNA for the CDR3 is TGTGCCTGGAGTGCCCGGGGTGGAGGCGGCACTGAAGCTTTCTTT. It specifies CAWSARGGGGTEAFF. V usage is TRBV30 and J usage is TRBJ1-1; D is uncertain. The CDR3 runs 15 residues. V was trimmed by 1 base and J by 4 bases, leaving 16 bases between them. Per the germline V gene, CDR1 is GTSNPN and CDR2 is SVGIG (reference sequence).

Remarks on this clone: At the DNA level, this CDR3 is encoded by other sequences in the same sample as well. J is TRBJ2-5 and V is TRBV19; weak D call: TRBD1 (6 bases). CDR1 and CDR2 (germline): LNHDA, SQIVND (reference sequence). CDR3 size: 14 residues. Trimming took off 5 bases at V and 2 bases at J, with 12 bases between the two ends. CDR3 in DNA: TGTGCCAGTAGTCCGGGACACGGACAAGAGACCCAGTACTTC. Translating it yields CASSPGHGQETQYF.

To note about this clone: Mismatch with germline at one junction end may stem from a read error. The V and J genes are TRBV27 and TRBJ2-7, with TRBD2 matching over 10 bases. Germline lookup yields CDR1 MNHEY and CDR2 SMNVEV (reference sequence). The CDR3 covers 16 residues. The CDR3 loop reads CTSRLAGDTLVYEQYF. The CDR3 DNA is TGTACCAGCAGGCTAGCGGGAGACACCCTGGTTTACGAGCAGTACTTC.

The chain joins TRBV6-5 to TRBJ2-3; TRBD1 aligns across 9 bases. CDR1 is MNHEY and CDR2 is SVGAGI in the germline V gene. The CDR3 is made up of 14 amino acids. Germline trimming cut 7 bases from V and 1 base from J; bases unmatched to any gene: 3. CDR3 sequence (DNA): TGTGCCAGCACCCGGACAGGGGGCACAGATACGCAGTATTTT. It translates to CASTRTGGTDTQYF.

The chain has TRBV3-1 (or the pseudogene TRBV3-2) and TRBJ2-1; D unclear. V was pared by 1 base and J by 9 bases, with 10 bases between. CDR1 LGHDT and CDR2 YNNKEL come from the germline V gene (reference sequence). The CDR3 consists of 13 residues. Written as DNA, the CDR3 is TGTGCCAGCAGCCAAGTTGCCCTCAGTGAGCAGTTCTTC. It codes for CASSQVALSEQFF.

V is TRBV19 and J is TRBJ2-7, with D possibly TRBD2 on 6 matching bases. V was cut by 5 bases and J by 0 bases, with 11 bases left in between. Germline V gives CDR1 LNHDA, CDR2 SQIVND (reference sequence). The CDR3 covers 14 residues. This CDR3 reads CASSEAGSSYEQYF. The CDR3, as DNA: TGTGCCAGTAGTGAGGCCGGGAGCTCCTACGAGCAGTACTTC.

This clone was seen more than once but under ten times. The V gene is TRBV19, the J gene TRBJ2-7, with 13 bases matching TRBD2. Trimming removed 9 bases from V and 3 bases from J; junction bases left unmatched: 2. This CDR3 is built from 13 residues. Germline values: CDR1 LNHDA, CDR2 SQIVND (reference sequence). CDR3 protein: CASGTSGIYEQYF. The CDR3 DNA is TGTGCCAGCGGGACTAGCGGGATCTACGAGCAGTACTTC.

This clone has ten or more counts. V is TRBV4-1 and J is TRBJ1-5; D may be TRBD1 (5 bases). V was cut by 4 bases and J by 4 bases, with 14 bases left in between. The CDR3 runs 15 residues. The germline gives CDR1 MGHRA, CDR2 YSYEKL. CDR3: CASSPLQEGNQPQHF. CDR3 sequence (DNA): TGCGCCAGCAGCCCCCTCCAGGAGGGGAATCAGCCCCAGCATTTT.